The 8 T cell receptor beta chains presented below share a single source sample, sequenced in a study of blood T cell repertoires in COVID-19. Data came from immunoSEQ multiplex PCR; TCRdb stores just in-frame clones and leaves some out. In the table there are over 120,000 clones, more than 60% of which are singletons. Sequencing was carried out using peripheral blood. Receptors were obtained from a woman aged 55-75 years with acute or convalescent COVID-19.

The V and J genes are TRBV10-3 and TRBJ2-7, with TRBD2 matching 7 bases. The V and J ends lost 4 bases and 3 bases, in that order; junction bases with no gene match: 6. The CDR3 runs to 14 residues. The germline V gene has CDR1 ENHRY and CDR2 SYGVKD. The CDR3 nucleotides are TGTGCCATCAGTGTCATGGGGGGGGACTACGAGCAGTACTTC. Its translation: CAISVMGGDYEQYF.

The J gene is TRBJ1-3, the V gene TRBV30; D is undetermined. Deletions cut 1 base from V and 3 bases from J, with 10 bases between. The CDR3 consists of 14 residues. Germline CDR1 is GTSNPN and CDR2 is SVGIG (reference sequence). CDR3 sequence: CAWSDTLLGNTIYF. CDR3 DNA: TGTGCCTGGAGTGACACGCTGCTTGGAAACACCATATATTTT.

J is TRBJ2-7 and V is TRBV6-4; tentatively, D is TRBD1 (7 bases). The CDR3 contains 15 residues. CDR1 and CDR2 from the germline V gene are MRHNA and SNTAGT. Trimming left V 6 bases short and J 2 bases short, with 17 bases between. The CDR3 sequence: CASRRRGRRTYEQYF. The CDR3 coding sequence is TGTGCCAGCAGGCGGAGGGGGCGGAGGACCTACGAGCAGTACTTC.

This clone was detected once. This rearrangement joins TRBV14 to TRBJ2-7; maybe TRBD1 (6 bases). Germline lookup yields CDR1 SGHDN and CDR2 FVKESK. This CDR3 region has 15 residues. Trimming removed 5 bases from V and 2 bases from J, with 16 bases in between. This CDR3 reads CASSARTDFPYEQYF. In DNA form, the CDR3 reads TGTGCCAGCAGCGCGAGGACAGATTTTCCCTACGAGCAGTACTTC.

V is TRBV7-9 and J is TRBJ1-6; D call uncertain. The CDR3 has 11 amino acids. Trimming shortened V by 4 bases and J by 14 bases, and 9 bases separated the two germline ends. Germline V gives CDR1 SEHNR, CDR2 FQNEAQ (reference sequence). The CDR3 nucleotides read TGTGCCAGCAGCTCGGGTTGGACCCTCCACTTT. Its translation is CASSSGWTLHF.

The chain combines TRBV11-2 with TRBJ1-3, with 7 nucleotides matching TRBD1. Trimming removed 2 bases from V and 4 bases from J; junction bases left unmatched: 11. The CDR3 runs 17 residues. The germline gives CDR1 SGHAT, CDR2 FQNNGV. CDR3 DNA: TGTGCCAGCAGCTTAACGACACAGGGGCCGGGAGGAAACACCATATATTTT. As protein: CASSLTTQGPGGNTIYF.

The chain couples TRBV27 to TRBJ1-1; weak D call: TRBD1 (5 bases). Trimming removed 8 bases from V and 5 bases from J, with 9 bases in between. Germline V gives CDR1 MNHEY, CDR2 SMNVEV (reference sequence). CDR3 length equals 11 residues. The CDR3: CASGRVTEAFF. The CDR3 bases are TGTGCCAGCGGCAGGGTGACTGAAGCTTTCTTT.

This clone was seen a few times. The genes are TRBV28 and TRBJ1-5, with D possibly matching TRBD1 (5 bases). The V gene lost 2 bases and the J gene lost 3 bases, with 11 bases spanning the gap. Germline CDR1 MDHEN, CDR2 SYDVKM. The CDR3 extends over 15 amino acids. CDR3 in amino acids: CASSLRGITNQPQHF. The CDR3 bases are TGTGCCAGCAGTTTACGGGGGATCACCAATCAGCCCCAGCATTTT.